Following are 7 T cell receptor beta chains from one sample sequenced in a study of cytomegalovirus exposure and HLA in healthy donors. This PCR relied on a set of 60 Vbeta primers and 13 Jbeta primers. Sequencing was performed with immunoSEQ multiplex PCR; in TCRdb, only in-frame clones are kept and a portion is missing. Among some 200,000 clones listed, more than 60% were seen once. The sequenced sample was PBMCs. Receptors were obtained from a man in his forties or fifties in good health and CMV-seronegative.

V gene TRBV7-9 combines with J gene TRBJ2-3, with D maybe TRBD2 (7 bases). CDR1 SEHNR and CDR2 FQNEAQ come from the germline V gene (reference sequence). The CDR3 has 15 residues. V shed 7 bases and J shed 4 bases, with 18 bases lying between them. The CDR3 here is CASTLEGGRADTQYF. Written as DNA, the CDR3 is TGTGCCAGCACTCTGGAGGGGGGGAGGGCAGATACGCAGTATTTT. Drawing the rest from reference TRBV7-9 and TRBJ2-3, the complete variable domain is DTGVSQNPRHKITKRGQNVTFRCDPISEHNRLYWYRQTLGQGPEFLTYFQNEAQLEKSRLLSDRFSAERPKGSFSTLEIQRTEQGDSAMYLCASTLEGGRADTQYFGPGTRLTVL.

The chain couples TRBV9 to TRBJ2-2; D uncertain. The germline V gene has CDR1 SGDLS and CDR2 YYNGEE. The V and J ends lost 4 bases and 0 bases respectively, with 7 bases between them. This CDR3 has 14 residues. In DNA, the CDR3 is TGTGCCAGCAGCCCGCGATCGAACACCGGGGAGCTGTTTTTT. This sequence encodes CASSPRSNTGELFF.

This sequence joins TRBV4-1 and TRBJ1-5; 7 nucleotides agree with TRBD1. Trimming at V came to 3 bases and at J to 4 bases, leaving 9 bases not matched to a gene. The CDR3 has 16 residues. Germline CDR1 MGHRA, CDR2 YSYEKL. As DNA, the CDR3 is TGCGCCAGCAGCCAGGGCCGGGACAGAGCGAATCAGCCCCAGCATTTT. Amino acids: CASSQGRDRANQPQHF.

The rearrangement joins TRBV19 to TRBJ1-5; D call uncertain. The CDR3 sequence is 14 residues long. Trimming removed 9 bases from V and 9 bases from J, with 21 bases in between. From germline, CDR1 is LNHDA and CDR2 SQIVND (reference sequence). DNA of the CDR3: TGTGCCAGCACCGCTCGGGGTCTAGGGAGGCCCCAGCATTTT. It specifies CASTARGLGRPQHF.

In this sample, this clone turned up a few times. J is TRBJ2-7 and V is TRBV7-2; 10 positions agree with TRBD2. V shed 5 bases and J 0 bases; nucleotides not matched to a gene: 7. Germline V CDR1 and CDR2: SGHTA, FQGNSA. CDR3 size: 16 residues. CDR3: CASSRSSGGFSYEQYF. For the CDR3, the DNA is TGTGCCAGCAGCCGTTCTAGCGGGGGTTTCTCCTACGAGCAGTACTTC.

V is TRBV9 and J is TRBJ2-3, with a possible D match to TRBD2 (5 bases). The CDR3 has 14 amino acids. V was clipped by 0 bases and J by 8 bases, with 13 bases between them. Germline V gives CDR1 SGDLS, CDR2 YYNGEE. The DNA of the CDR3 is TGTGCCAGCAGCGTAGCCAAGGAGAGGGTTACGCAGTATTTT. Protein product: CASSVAKERVTQYF.

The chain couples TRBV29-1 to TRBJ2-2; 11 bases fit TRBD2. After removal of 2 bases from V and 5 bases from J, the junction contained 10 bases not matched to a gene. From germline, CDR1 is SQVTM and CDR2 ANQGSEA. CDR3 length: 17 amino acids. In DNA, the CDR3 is TGCAGCGTTGAAAGGAATAGCGGGGGGGCTTTGACCGGGGAGCTGTTTTTT. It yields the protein CSVERNSGGALTGELFF.